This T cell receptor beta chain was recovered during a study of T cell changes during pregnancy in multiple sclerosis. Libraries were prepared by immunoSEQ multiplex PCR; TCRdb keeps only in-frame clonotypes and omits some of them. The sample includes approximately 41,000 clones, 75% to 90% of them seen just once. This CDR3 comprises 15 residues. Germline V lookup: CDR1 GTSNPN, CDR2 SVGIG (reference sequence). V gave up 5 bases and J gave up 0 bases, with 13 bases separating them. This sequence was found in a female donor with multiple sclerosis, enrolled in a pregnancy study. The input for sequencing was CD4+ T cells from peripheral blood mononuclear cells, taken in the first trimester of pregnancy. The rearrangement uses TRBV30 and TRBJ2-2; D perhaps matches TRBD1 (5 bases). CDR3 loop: CAWGAPTANTGELFF. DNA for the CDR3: TGTGCCTGGGGGGCCCCCACAGCGAACACCGGGGAGCTGTTTTTT. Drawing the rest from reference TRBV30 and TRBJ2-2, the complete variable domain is SQTIHQWPATLVQPVGSPLSLECTVEGTSNPNLYWYRQAAGRGLQLLFYSVGIGQISSEVPQNLSASRPQDRQFILSSKKLLLSDSGFYLCAWGAPTANTGELFFGEGSRLTVL.